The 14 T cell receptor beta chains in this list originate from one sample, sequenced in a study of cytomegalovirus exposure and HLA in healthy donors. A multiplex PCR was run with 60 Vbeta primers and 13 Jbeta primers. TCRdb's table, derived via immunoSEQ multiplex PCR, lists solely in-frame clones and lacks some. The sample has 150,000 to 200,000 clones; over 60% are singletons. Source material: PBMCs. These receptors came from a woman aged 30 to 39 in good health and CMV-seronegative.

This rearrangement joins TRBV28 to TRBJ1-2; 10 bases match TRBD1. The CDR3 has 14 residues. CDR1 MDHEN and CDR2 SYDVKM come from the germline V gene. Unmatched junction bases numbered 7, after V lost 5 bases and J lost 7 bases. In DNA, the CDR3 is TGTGCCAGCAGTATCAGACAGGGGGCACGTGGCTACACCTTC. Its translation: CASSIRQGARGYTF.

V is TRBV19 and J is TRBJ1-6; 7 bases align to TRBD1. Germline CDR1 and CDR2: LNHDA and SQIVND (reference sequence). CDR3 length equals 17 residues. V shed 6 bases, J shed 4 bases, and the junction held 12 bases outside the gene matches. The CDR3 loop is CASRPSGQKIYNSPLHF. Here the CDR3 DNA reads TGTGCCAGTAGACCTTCGGGACAGAAGATTTATAATTCACCCCTCCACTTT.

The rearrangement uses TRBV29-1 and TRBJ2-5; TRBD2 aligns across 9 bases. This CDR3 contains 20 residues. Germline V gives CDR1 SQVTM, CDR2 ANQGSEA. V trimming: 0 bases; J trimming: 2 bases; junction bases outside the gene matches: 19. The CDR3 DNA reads TGCAGCGTTGAAGATCGAGATAGCGGGGGATCAATAATGGAACAAGAGACCCAGTACTTC. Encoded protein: CSVEDRDSGGSIMEQETQYF.

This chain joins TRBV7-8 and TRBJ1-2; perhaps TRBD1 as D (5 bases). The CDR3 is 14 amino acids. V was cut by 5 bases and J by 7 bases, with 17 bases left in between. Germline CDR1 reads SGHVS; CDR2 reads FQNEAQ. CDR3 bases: TGTGCCAGCAGCCAGCGTTGGGGCGTAGGTGGCTACACCTTC. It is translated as CASSQRWGVGGYTF.

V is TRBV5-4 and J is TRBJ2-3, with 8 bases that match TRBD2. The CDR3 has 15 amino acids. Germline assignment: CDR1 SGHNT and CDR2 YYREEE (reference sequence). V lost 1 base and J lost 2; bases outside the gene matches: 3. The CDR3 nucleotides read TGTGCCAGCAGCTTGAACGGGGGGGCCACAGATACGCAGTATTTT. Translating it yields CASSLNGGATDTQYF.

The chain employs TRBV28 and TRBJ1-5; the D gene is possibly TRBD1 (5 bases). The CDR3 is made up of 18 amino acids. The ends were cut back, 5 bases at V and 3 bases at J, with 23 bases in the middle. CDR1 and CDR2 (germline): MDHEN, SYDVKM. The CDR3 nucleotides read TGTGCCAGCAGTCTGGAGTCCTGGGCCCTAGGGGCCAATCAGCCCCAGCATTTT. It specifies CASSLESWALGANQPQHF.

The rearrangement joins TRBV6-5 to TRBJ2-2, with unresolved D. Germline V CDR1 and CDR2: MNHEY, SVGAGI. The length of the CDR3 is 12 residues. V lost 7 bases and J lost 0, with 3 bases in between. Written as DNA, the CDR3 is TGTGCCAGCACGGCGAACACCGGGGAGCTGTTTTTT. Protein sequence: CASTANTGELFF.

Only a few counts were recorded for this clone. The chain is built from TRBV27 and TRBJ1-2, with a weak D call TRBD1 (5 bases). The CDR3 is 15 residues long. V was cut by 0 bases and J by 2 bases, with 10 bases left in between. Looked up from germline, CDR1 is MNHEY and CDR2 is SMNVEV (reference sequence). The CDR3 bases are TGTGCCAGCAGTTTATCGGCCGACAGAAACTATGGCTACACCTTC. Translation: CASSLSADRNYGYTF.

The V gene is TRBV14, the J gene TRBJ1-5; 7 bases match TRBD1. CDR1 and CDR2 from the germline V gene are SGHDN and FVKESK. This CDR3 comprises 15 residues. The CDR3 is CAPKVPGQTSLAQHF. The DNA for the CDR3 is TGTGCTCCTAAAGTCCCGGGACAGACTTCTTTAGCCCAGCATTTT.

In DNA form, the CDR3 reads TGCGCCAGCAGCCCCCGGGACAGCGCCTACAATGAGCAGTTCTTC. It specifies CASSPRDSAYNEQFF. The V gene is TRBV4-3, the J gene TRBJ2-1; 7 nucleotides line up with TRBD1. Germline V gene lookup returns CDR1 LGHNA and CDR2 YSLEER. After removal of 4 bases from V and 2 bases from J, the junction contained 5 bases not matched to a gene. The CDR3 is made up of 15 amino acids.

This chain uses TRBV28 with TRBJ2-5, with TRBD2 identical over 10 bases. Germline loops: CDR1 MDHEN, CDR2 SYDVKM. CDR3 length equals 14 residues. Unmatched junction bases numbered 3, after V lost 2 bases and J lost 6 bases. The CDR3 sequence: CASSLSGRGQTQYF. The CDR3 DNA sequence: TGTGCCAGCAGTTTAAGCGGGAGGGGACAGACCCAGTACTTC.

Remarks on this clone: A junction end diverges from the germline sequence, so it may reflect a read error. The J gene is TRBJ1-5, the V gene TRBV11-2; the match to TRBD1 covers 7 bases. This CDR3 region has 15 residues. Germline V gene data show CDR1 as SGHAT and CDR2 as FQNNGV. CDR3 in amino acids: CASSSGQHSDQPQHF. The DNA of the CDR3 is TGTGCCAGCAGCTCGGGACAGCATAGCGATCAGCCCCAGCATTTT.

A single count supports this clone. Written as DNA, the CDR3 is TGTGCCAGCGGTCTATCCGGGACTAGCGTACACGAGCAGTACTTC. Encoded protein: CASGLSGTSVHEQYF. V gene TRBV6-5 combines with J gene TRBJ2-7, with 10 positions matching TRBD2. The V gene's germline CDR1 is MNHEY and CDR2 SVGAGI. Losses at the gene ends were 8 bases for V and 5 bases for J; bases not matched to a gene: 12. This CDR3 spans 15 amino acids.

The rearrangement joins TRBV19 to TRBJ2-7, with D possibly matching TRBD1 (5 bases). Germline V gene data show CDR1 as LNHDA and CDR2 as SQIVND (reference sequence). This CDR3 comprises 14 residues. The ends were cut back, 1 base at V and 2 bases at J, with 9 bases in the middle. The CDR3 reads CASSIGGGAYEQYF. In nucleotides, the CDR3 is TGTGCCAGTAGTATAGGGGGCGGAGCCTACGAGCAGTACTTC.